This TCR beta chain was sequenced in a study of blood T cell repertoires in COVID-19. In the study overall: Samples representing acute and convalescent COVID-19 were sourced from the United States, Italy and Spain. T cells, B-cell-depleted T cells, or PBMCs supplied cDNA or gDNA.

In the source study's methods: Reference gene primers were amplified, and this amplification served to estimate nucleated cell counts. Method: immunoSEQ multiplex PCR; TCRdb's copy keeps in-frame clones and lacks some. V and J calls and clone size are copied from that table; D and trimming were computed from the DNA. The table lists more than 40,000 clones, 80% to 90% of them singletons. Germline-derived CDR1 and CDR2 are SGHAT and FQDESV (reference sequence). The V and J ends lost 4 bases and 1 base, in that order; junction bases with no gene match: 7. The CDR3 runs 16 residues. Sequenced sample: peripheral blood. This TCR was sampled from an elderly woman with acute or convalescent COVID-19. The chain combines TRBV11-1 with TRBJ1-5; 7 nucleotides line up with TRBD1. As DNA, the CDR3 is TGTGCCAGCAGCTCCAGGGGGAGCGGCAGCAATCAGCCCCAGCATTTT. It specifies CASSSRGSGSNQPQHF.